This T cell receptor (beta chain) was captured by sequencing in a study of T cell responses to AZD1222 COVID-19 vaccine. Study findings and constraints: White British donors predominated, females outnumbered males, and clonal diversity was possibly underestimated.

Regarding this clone: The target antigen is unknown.

The CDR3 covers 17 residues. Trimming left V 0 bases short and J 7 bases short, with 21 bases between. CDR1 and CDR2 (germline): MNHEY, SVGEGT. Produced via immunoSEQ multiplex PCR; TCRdb's table is partial and in-frame only. Among about 150,000 clones, about 92% were seen once, and the ten largest hold less than 2%. The sample in question was peripheral blood, obtained on day 0 of AZD1222 vaccination. The sequence came from an adult in good health. This rearrangement joins TRBV6-2 or TRBV6-3 to TRBJ1-2; D is uncertain. The CDR3 DNA reads TGTGCCAGCAGTTACTCCACCCTTAATCGGATCGTCCGTGGCTACACCTTC. This encodes CASSYSTLNRIVRGYTF.